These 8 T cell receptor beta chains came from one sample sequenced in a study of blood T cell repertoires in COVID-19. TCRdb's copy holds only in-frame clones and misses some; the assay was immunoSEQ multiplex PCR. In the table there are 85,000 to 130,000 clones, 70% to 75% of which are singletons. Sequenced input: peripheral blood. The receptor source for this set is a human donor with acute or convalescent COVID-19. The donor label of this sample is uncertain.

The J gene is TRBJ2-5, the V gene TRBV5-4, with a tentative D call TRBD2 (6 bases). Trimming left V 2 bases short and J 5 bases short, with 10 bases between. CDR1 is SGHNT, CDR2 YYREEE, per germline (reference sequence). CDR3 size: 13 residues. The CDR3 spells CASSFGGAETQYF. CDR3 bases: TGTGCCAGCAGCTTCGGCGGGGCGGAGACCCAGTACTTC.

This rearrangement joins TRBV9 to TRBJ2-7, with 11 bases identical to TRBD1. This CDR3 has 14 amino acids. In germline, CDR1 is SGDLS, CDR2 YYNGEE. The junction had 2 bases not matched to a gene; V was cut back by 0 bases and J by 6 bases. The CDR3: CASSVGTGGVEQYF. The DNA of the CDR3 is TGTGCCAGCAGCGTAGGGACAGGGGGCGTCGAGCAGTACTTC.

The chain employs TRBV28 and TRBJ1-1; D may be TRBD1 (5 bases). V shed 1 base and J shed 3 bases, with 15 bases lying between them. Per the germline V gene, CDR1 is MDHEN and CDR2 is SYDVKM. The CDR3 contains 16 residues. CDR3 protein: CASSLFEVGGDTEAFF. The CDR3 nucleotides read TGTGCCAGCAGTTTATTCGAAGTCGGGGGTGACACTGAAGCTTTCTTT. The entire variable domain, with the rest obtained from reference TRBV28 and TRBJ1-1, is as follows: DVKVTQSSRYLVKRTGEKVFLECVQDMDHENMFWYRQDPGLGLRLIYFSYDVKMKEKGDIPEGYSVSREKKERFSLILESASTNQTSMYLCASSLFEVGGDTEAFFGQGTRLTVV.

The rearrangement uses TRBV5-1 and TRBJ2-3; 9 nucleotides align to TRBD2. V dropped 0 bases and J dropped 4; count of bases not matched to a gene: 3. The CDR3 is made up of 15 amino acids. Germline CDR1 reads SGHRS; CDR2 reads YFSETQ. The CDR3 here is CASSLEAGGADTQYF. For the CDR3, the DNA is TGCGCCAGCAGCTTGGAAGCGGGGGGAGCAGATACGCAGTATTTT.

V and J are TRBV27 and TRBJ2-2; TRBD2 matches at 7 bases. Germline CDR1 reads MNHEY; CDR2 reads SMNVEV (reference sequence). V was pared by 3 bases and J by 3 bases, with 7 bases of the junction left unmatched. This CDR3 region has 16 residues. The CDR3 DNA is TGTGCCAGCAGTTTTTCGGGGGGAAGTTACACCGGGGAGCTGTTTTTT. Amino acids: CASSFSGGSYTGELFF.

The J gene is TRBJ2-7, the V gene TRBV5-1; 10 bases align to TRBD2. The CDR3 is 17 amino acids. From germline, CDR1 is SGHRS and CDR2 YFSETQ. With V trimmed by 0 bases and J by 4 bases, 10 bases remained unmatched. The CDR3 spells CASSLDPLAGGRYEQYF. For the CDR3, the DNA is TGCGCCAGCAGCTTGGATCCCTTAGCGGGGGGTCGATACGAGCAGTACTTC.

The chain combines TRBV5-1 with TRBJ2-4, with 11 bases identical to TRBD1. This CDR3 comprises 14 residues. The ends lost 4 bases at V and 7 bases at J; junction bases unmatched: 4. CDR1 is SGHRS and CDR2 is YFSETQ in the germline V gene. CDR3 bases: TGCGCCAGCAGCGTTGGACAGGGGGCGAACATTCAGTACTTC. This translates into CASSVGQGANIQYF.

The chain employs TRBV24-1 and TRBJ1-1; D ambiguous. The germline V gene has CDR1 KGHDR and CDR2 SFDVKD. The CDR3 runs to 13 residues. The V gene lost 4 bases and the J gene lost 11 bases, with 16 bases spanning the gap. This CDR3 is CATSDPGETGAFF. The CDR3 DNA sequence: TGTGCCACCAGTGACCCAGGAGAAACGGGGGCTTTCTTT.